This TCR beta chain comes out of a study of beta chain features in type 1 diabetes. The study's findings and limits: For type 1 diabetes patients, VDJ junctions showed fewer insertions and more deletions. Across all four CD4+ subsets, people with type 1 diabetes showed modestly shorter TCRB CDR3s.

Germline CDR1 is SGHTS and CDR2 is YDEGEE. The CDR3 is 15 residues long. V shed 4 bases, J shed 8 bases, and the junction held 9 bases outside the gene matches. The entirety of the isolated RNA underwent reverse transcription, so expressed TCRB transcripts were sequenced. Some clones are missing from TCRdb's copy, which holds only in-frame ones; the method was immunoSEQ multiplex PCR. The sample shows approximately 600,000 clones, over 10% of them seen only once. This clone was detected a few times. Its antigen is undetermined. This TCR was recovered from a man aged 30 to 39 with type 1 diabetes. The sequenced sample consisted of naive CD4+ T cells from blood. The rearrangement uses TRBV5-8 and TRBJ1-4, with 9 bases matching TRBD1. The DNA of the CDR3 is TGTGCCAGCAGCCTACAGGGGGCTATTGAGGAAAAACTGTTTTTT. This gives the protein CASSLQGAIEEKLFF.